These 10 T cell receptor beta chains were sequenced from one sample in a study of T cells in pancreatic ductal adenocarcinoma. Surgery without prior neoadjuvant therapy was the treatment of the selected pancreatic ductal adenocarcinoma patients. The assay was immunoSEQ multiplex PCR, and TCRdb's table has in-frame clones only and misses some. In the table there are 25,000 to 35,000 clones, about 92% of which are singletons. The specimen sequenced was PBMCs. The origin of the receptors is a human donor with pancreatic ductal adenocarcinoma.

The rearrangement joins TRBV5-5 to TRBJ2-1; D gene ambiguous. The length of the CDR3 is 15 residues. Germline values: CDR1 SGHKS, CDR2 YYEKEE (reference sequence). Trimming took off 2 bases at V and 3 bases at J, with 12 bases between the two ends. CDR3 sequence (DNA): TGTGCCAGCAGCTTAGGCCCCCTAGGCTACAATGAGCAGTTCTTC. Encoded protein: CASSLGPLGYNEQFF.

The V gene is TRBV15, the J gene TRBJ2-5; 7 nucleotides align to TRBD2. J lost 2 bases, V lost 5 bases, and 8 bases had no gene match. Germline assignment: CDR1 LNHNV and CDR2 YYDKDF (reference sequence). The CDR3 length is 15 residues. The CDR3 sequence is CATSGGGRPQETQYF. The CDR3 coding sequence is TGTGCCACCAGCGGGGGGGGACGGCCGCAAGAGACCCAGTACTTC.

The V and J genes are TRBV25-1 and TRBJ2-4, with TRBD2 matching 8 bases. There are 14 residues in the CDR3. Germline V gene lookup returns CDR1 MGHDK and CDR2 SYGVNS. The V gene end was trimmed by 2 bases and the J gene end by 7 bases; junction bases not matched to a gene: 4. The CDR3 protein is CASSEVSGGNIQYF. CDR3 DNA sequence: TGTGCCAGCAGTGAAGTAAGCGGGGGCAACATTCAGTACTTC.

Only one count was recorded for this clone. V is TRBV10-3 and J is TRBJ2-5; D might be TRBD1 or TRBD2, each matching 6 bases. The DNA end favors TRBJ2-7, so the J call may be wrong. Germline CDR1 ENHRY, CDR2 SYGVKD. There are 11 residues in the CDR3. CDR3 sequence reads: CALGGGYEQYF. As DNA, the CDR3 is TGTGCCTTAGGAGGGGGCTACGAGCAGTACTTC.

This chain joins TRBV29-1 and TRBJ2-7, with 9 positions matching TRBD1. Germline CDR1 SQVTM, CDR2 ANQGSEA. The CDR3 has 14 amino acids. V shed 6 bases, J shed 3 bases, and the junction held 9 bases outside the gene matches. CDR3 in DNA: TGCAGCGTCGTGAACAGGGGGCAAGGCTACGAGCAGTACTTC. This encodes CSVVNRGQGYEQYF.

The sample holds one count of this clone. CDR3 in amino acids: CASSNAGLAGATGELFF. CDR3 DNA sequence: TGTGCCAGCAGCAACGCAGGACTAGCGGGAGCCACCGGGGAGCTGTTTTTT. The V call is TRBV7-9, the J call TRBJ2-2; 13 nucleotides line up with TRBD2. The germline V gene encodes CDR1 SEHNR and CDR2 FQNEAQ (reference sequence). The V segment lost 5 bases and the J segment 4 bases; nucleotides outside the gene matches: 7. The CDR3 totals 17 residues. Looking up the rest from reference TRBV7-9 and TRBJ2-2 gives the full variable domain: DTGVSQNPRHKITKRGQNVTFRCDPISEHNRLYWYRQTLGQGPEFLTYFQNEAQLEKSRLLSDRFSAERPKGSFSTLEIQRTEQGDSAMYLCASSNAGLAGATGELFFGEGSRLTVL.

The chain uses TRBV11-2 and TRBJ2-1; 10 nucleotides align to TRBD2. CDR1 and CDR2 (germline): SGHAT, FQNNGV. The V segment lost 3 bases and the J segment 10 bases; nucleotides outside the gene matches: 6. CDR3 length equals 14 residues. The CDR3 region has the DNA TGTGCCAGCAGCTTCTTAGCGGGAGGTAGCGAGCAGTTCTTC. Translated, it gives CASSFLAGGSEQFF. Looking up the rest from reference TRBV11-2 and TRBJ2-1 gives the full variable domain: EAGVAQSPRYKIIEKRQSVAFWCNPISGHATLYWYQQILGQGPKLLIQFQNNGVVDDSQLPKDRFSAERLKGVDSTLKIQPAKLEDSAVYLCASSFLAGGSEQFFGPGTRLTVL.

The chain carries TRBV14 and TRBJ1-1, with D uncertain. Looked up from germline, CDR1 is SGHDN and CDR2 is FVKESK. The CDR3 has 15 residues. Trimming pared 4 bases from V and 0 bases from J, leaving 12 bases between. The CDR3 region is CASSPWTSLNTEAFF. The CDR3 coding sequence is TGTGCCAGCAGCCCCTGGACCTCGCTGAACACTGAAGCTTTCTTT.

This chain uses TRBV27 with TRBJ2-7, with D maybe TRBD2 (6 bases). V lost 4 bases and J 6 bases, leaving 19 bases between the germline ends. The CDR3 spans 15 residues. The germline V gene has CDR1 MNHEY and CDR2 SMNVEV (reference sequence). CDR3: CASSSTGVFGSEQYF. CDR3 DNA sequence: TGTGCCAGCAGTTCAACCGGGGTTTTCGGGAGCGAGCAGTACTTC.

This clone was observed a single time. The chain joins TRBV14 to TRBJ1-4; D may be TRBD1 (5 bases). CDR3 length: 15 residues. V was shortened by 6 bases and J by 7 bases, with 18 bases between the two germline ends. Germline V gives CDR1 SGHDN, CDR2 FVKESK. This CDR3 is CASSGQNHPSEKLFF. CDR3 DNA sequence: TGTGCCAGCAGTGGACAAAACCACCCCAGTGAAAAACTGTTTTTT. Looking up the rest from reference TRBV14 and TRBJ1-4 gives the full variable domain: EAGVTQFPSHSVIEKGQTVTLRCDPISGHDNLYWYRRVMGKEIKFLLHFVKESKQDESGMPNNRFLAERTGGTYSTLKVQPAELEDSGVYFCASSGQNHPSEKLFFGSGTQLSVL.